Listed below are T cell receptor beta chains from one sample, sequenced in a study of T cell repertoires in cytomegalovirus infection. MiXCR, run by TCRdb on the reads, gives a single entry per CDR3 protein. The profile covers about half a million distinct CDR3 sequences, with around a third appearing a single time and roughly 15% taken by the ten largest. Their specific antigens are unknown. Sequenced here: cultured PBMCs, sampled from culture after CMV antigen stimulation. These receptor sequences come from a human donor in good health (CMV status not recorded). Some clones in this sample may be carry-over from other donors' samples. The CDR3 runs from the conserved cysteine through the conserved F or W. A D gene is named only where the DNA matches it firmly. Clone size is stated in some rows and not others, as once, few, many or a class when expanded.

D gene	clone size	V gene	J gene	CDR3 protein	CDR3 DNA
NA	few	TRBV12-3/TRBV12-4	TRBJ2-6	CASSSQIRTSGANVLTF	TGTGCCAGCAGCTCCCAGATTCGAACCTCTGGGGCCAACGTCCTGACTTTC
NA	NA	TRBV5-4	TRBJ2-2	CASSLADHRGELFF	TGTGCCAGCAGCTTGGCGGACCACCGCGGGGAGCTGTTTTTT
NA	NA	TRBV20-1	TRBJ2-1	CSARGDNEQFF	TGCAGTGCTAGAGGCGACAATGAGCAGTTCTTC
TRBD1	few	TRBV7-7	TRBJ2-5	CASSLARGLETQYF	TGTGCCAGCAGCCTCGCCAGGGGGCTAGAGACCCAGTACTTC
NA	NA	TRBV28	TRBJ2-3	CASSSTAIITQYF	TGTGCCAGCAGTTCTACAGCCATTATTACGCAGTATTTT
NA	NA	TRBV19	TRBJ1-4	CASSPIQGGDEKLFF	TGTGCCAGTAGCCCAATACAGGGAGGGGATGAAAAACTGTTTTTT
TRBD2	few	TRBV20-1	TRBJ2-5	CSARPSLAGVQETQYF	TGCAGTGCGAGACCATCGCTAGCGGGGGTTCAAGAGACCCAGTACTTC
TRBD1	NA	TRBV7-2	TRBJ1-2	CASSEQGALGSGYTF	TGTGCCAGCAGCGAACAGGGGGCGCTAGGGTCTGGCTACACCTTC
NA	NA	TRBV7-2	TRBJ2-7	CASSLVGSPDGYEQYF	TGTGCCAGCAGCTTAGTTGGAAGCCCAGATGGATACGAGCAGTACTTC
TRBD1	NA	TRBV4-1	TRBJ1-1	CASSHNRDRSEAFF	TGCGCCAGCAGCCATAACCGGGACAGATCTGAAGCTTTCTTT